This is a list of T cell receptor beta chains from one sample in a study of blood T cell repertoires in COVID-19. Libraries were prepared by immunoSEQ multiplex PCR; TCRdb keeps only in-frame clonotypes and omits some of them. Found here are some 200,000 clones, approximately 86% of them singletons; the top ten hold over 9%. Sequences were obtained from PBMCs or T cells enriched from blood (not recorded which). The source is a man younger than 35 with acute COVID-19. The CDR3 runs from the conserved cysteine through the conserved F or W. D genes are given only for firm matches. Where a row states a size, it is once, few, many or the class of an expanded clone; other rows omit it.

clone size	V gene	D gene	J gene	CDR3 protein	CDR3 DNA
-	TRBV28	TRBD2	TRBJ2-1	CASIVTGGAGVSYNEQFF	TGTGCCAGCATTGTCACGGGGGGAGCGGGAGTCTCCTACAATGAGCAGTTCTTC
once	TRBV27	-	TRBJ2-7	CAGKGLTYEQYF	TGTGCCGGGAAGGGGCTAACCTACGAGCAGTACTTC
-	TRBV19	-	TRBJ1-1	CASSMAANTNTEAFF	TGTGCCAGTAGTATGGCGGCGAATACTAACACTGAAGCTTTCTTT
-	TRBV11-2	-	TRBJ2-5	CASSPTTGTTETQYF	TGTGCCAGCAGCCCTACAACCGGGACAACCGAGACCCAGTACTTC
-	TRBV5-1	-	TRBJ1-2	CASSLAGGFDYGYTF	TGCGCCAGCAGCTTGGCCGGAGGGTTCGACTATGGCTACACCTTC
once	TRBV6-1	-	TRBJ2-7	CASSELGRTYEQYF	TGTGCCAGCAGTGAATTGGGGAGAACCTACGAGCAGTACTTC
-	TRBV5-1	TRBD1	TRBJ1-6	CASTRTGGHNSPLHF	TGCGCCAGCACCCGAACAGGGGGCCATAATTCACCCCTCCACTTT
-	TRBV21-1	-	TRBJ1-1	CASSWVTRSAVNTEAFF	TGTGCCAGCAGCTGGGTAACTAGGTCAGCGGTGAACACTGAAGCTTTCTTT
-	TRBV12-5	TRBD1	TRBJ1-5	CASGPRDRVSNQPQHF	TGTGCTAGTGGTCCACGGGACAGGGTCAGCAATCAGCCCCAGCATTTT
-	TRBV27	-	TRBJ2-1	CASSLAYFNEQFF	TGTGCCAGCAGTTTAGCGTACTTCAATGAGCAGTTCTTC
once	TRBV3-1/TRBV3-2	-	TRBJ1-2	CASSQELRRAGGYTF	TGTGCCAGCAGCCAAGAATTGCGCAGGGCTGGTGGCTACACCTTC
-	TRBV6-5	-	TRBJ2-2	CASSYGGGELFF	TGTGCCAGCAGTTACGGAGGGGGGGAGCTGTTTTTT
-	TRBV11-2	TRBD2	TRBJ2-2	CASTVSSGSTGELFF	TGTGCCAGCACCGTATCTAGCGGGAGTACCGGGGAGCTGTTTTTT
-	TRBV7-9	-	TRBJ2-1	CASSAGSPSYNEQFF	TGTGCCAGCTCCGCGGGTTCACCCTCCTACAATGAGCAGTTCTTC
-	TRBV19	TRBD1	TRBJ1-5	CASSGQGHNQPQHF	TGTGCCAGTAGTGGACAGGGTCACAATCAGCCCCAGCATTTT
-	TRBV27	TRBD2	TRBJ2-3	CAYISSGTTDTQYF	TGTGCCTACATCTCTAGCGGGACCACAGATACGCAGTATTTT
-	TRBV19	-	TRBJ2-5	CASSSFGTLGNQETQYF	TGTGCCAGTAGTTCCTTTGGGACATTAGGGAATCAAGAGACCCAGTACTTC
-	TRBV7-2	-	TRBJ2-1	CASSLDRLTYNEQFF	TGTGCCAGCAGCCTCGACAGGCTTACCTACAATGAGCAGTTCTTC
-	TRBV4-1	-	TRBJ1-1	CASSSVGGAGTEAFF	TGCGCCAGCAGCTCCGTGGGGGGGGCGGGCACTGAAGCTTTCTTT
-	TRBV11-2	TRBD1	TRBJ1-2	CASSSDRDRVLYGYTF	TGTGCCAGCAGCTCCGACCGGGACAGGGTTCTCTATGGCTACACCTTC
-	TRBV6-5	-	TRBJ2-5	CASIPPGPRETQYF	TGTGCCAGCATCCCCCCAGGGCCTAGAGAGACCCAGTACTTC
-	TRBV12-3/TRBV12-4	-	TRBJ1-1	CASSSYLAVEAFF	TGTGCCAGCAGTTCCTACCTCGCCGTTGAAGCTTTCTTT
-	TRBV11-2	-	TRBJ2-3	CASSLGGGAADTQYF	TGTGCCAGCAGCTTAGGCGGGGGCGCGGCAGATACGCAGTATTTT
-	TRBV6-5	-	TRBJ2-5	CASSFSGVGETQYF	TGTGCCAGCAGTTTTTCGGGAGTCGGGGAGACCCAGTACTTC
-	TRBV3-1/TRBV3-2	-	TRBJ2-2	CASSQVRGWTGELFF	TGTGCCAGCAGCCAAGTCCGGGGTTGGACCGGGGAGCTGTTTTTT
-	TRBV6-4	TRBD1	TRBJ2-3	CASSDSQGADTQYF	TGTGCCAGCAGTGACTCACAGGGGGCAGATACGCAGTATTTT
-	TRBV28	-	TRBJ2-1	CASSPPAGSYNEQFF	TGTGCCAGCAGTCCCCCTGCGGGATCCTACAATGAGCAGTTCTTC
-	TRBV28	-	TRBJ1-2	CASSLGGVYGYTF	TGTGCCAGCAGCCTAGGGGGGGTTTATGGCTACACCTTC
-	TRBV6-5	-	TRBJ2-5	CASSMGPLETQYF	TGTGCCAGCAGTATGGGCCCCCTGGAGACCCAGTACTTC
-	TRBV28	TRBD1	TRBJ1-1	CASNTGGWEAFF	TGTGCCAGCAATACAGGGGGCTGGGAAGCTTTCTTT
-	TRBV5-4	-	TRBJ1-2	CASSQDRWGGYTF	TGTGCCAGCAGCCAAGACAGGTGGGGTGGCTACACCTTC
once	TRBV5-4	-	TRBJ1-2	CASSLVGGRKVGYTF	TGTGCCAGCAGCTTGGTAGGAGGACGTAAGGTTGGCTACACCTTC
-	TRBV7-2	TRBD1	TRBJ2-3	CASRTGTAVHTDTQYF	TGTGCCAGCAGGACCGGGACAGCGGTCCACACAGATACGCAGTATTTT
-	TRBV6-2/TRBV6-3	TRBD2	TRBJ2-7	CASSSGTSGMEKQYF	TGTGCCAGCAGTTCTGGGACTAGCGGGATGGAGAAGCAGTACTTC
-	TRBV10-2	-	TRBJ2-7	CASSPSLEGTPREQYF	TGCGCCAGCAGCCCTAGCCTGGAGGGGACCCCTCGGGAGCAGTACTTC
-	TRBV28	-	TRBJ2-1	CASSLTGLSSYNEQFF	TGTGCCAGCAGTTTAACCGGGTTGAGCTCCTACAATGAGCAGTTCTTC
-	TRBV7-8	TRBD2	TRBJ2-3	CASNLAGATDTQYF	TGTGCCAGCAACCTAGCGGGAGCAACAGATACGCAGTATTTT